Presented here are 13 T cell receptor beta chains from one specimen sequenced in a study of T cell repertoires in cytomegalovirus infection. TCRdb re-called the reads through MiXCR, storing one row per CDR3 protein. This table holds roughly 310,000 distinct CDR3 sequences, roughly 16% found once. The sample comprised PBMCs. These receptors originate from a human donor in good health (CMV status not recorded). Some clones in this sample may be carry-over from other donors' samples.

There are a few counts of this clonotype. CDR3 sequence reads: CSARDRAGATNEKLFF. The CDR3 DNA reads TGCAGTGCTAGAGATCGGGCAGGCGCAACTAATGAAAAACTGTTTTTT. V usage is TRBV20-1 and J usage is TRBJ1-4; D gene unclear. Per germline, CDR1 DFQATT and CDR2 SNEGSKA (reference sequence). There are 16 residues in the CDR3. Trimming cost V 0 bases and J 0 bases, with 11 bases left between them.

This clonotype was counted many times. The chain has TRBV12-3 or TRBV12-4 and TRBJ2-5; D assignment may be TRBD1 or TRBD2 (5 bases each). The CDR3 has 12 residues. The ends were cut back, 7 bases at V and 5 bases at J, with 11 bases in the middle. The DNA for the CDR3 is TGTGCCAGCACTGGGTGGGGGGAGACCCAGTACTTC. It specifies CASTGWGETQYF.

This clonotype was observed a few times. The CDR3 loop reads CSARTGTSYEQYF. Here the CDR3 DNA reads TGCAGTGCTAGAACCGGGACTTCCTACGAGCAGTACTTC. The genes are TRBV20-1 and TRBJ2-7; D might be TRBD2 (6 bases). Germline V gene sequence: CDR1 DFQATT, CDR2 SNEGSKA (reference sequence). The V end was cut by 2 bases, the J end by 1 base, with 9 bases between. This CDR3 comprises 13 residues.

This clonotype was detected only a few times. V and J are TRBV6-8 and TRBJ2-6; the match to TRBD1 covers 10 bases. This CDR3 region has 17 residues. Germline assignment: CDR1 MNHGY and CDR2 SAAAGT. V lost 6 bases, J lost 1 base, and 6 bases stayed unmatched. The CDR3 DNA reads as TGTGCCAGCAGCTACCGGACAGGGGGATCTGGGGCCAACGTCCTGACTTTC. Its translation is CASSYRTGGSGANVLTF.

This clonotype showed up many times. The J gene is TRBJ1-1, the V gene TRBV12-3 or TRBV12-4, with 7 positions matching TRBD1. Trimming at V came to 7 bases and at J to 0 bases, leaving 8 bases not matched to a gene. CDR3 length: 15 amino acids. CDR3 sequence (DNA): TGTGCCAGCACTCCAGGACAGGACATGAACACTGAAGCTTTCTTT. Translated: CASTPGQDMNTEAFF.

V gene TRBV4-2 combines with J gene TRBJ2-5; 9 bases are shared with TRBD2. Looked up from germline, CDR1 is LGHNA and CDR2 is YNFKEQ. Trimming took 1 base from V and 5 from J; bases not matched to a gene: 8. The length of the CDR3 is 16 residues. The CDR3 is CASSQAETAGGETQYF. The CDR3 bases are TGTGCCAGCAGCCAAGCGGAGACGGCGGGGGGGGAGACCCAGTACTTC.

This clonotype appeared many times. The V and J genes are TRBV5-4 and TRBJ1-1; D not certain. Germline CDR1 reads SGHNT; CDR2 reads YYREEE (reference sequence). Trimming removed 4 bases from V and 3 bases from J, with 13 bases in between. The CDR3 has 14 amino acids. The CDR3 coding sequence is TGTGCCAGCAGCCATCTACAGTCCCACACTGAAGCTTTCTTT. Amino acid sequence: CASSHLQSHTEAFF.

The sample holds a few counts of this clonotype. This chain uses TRBV7-9 with TRBJ2-3; TRBD1 or TRBD2 may be the D gene (5 bases each). The CDR3 is 15 residues long. The V and J ends lost 5 bases and 4 bases respectively, with 16 bases between them. Germline V gives CDR1 SEHNR, CDR2 FQNEAQ (reference sequence). In DNA, the CDR3 is TGTGCCAGCAGCGCCGGGACCCTAATCCCAGATACGCAGTATTTT. It encodes CASSAGTLIPDTQYF.

This clonotype occurred many times. This chain joins TRBV7-9 and TRBJ1-4; no clear D gene. The germline gives CDR1 SEHNR, CDR2 FQNEAQ (reference sequence). This CDR3 has 15 residues. Deletions cut 5 bases from V and 6 bases from J, with 16 bases between. CDR3 protein: CASSQGVGYYEKLFF. CDR3 nucleotide sequence: TGTGCCAGCAGCCAAGGTGTGGGGTATTATGAAAAACTGTTTTTT.

The genes are TRBV20-1 and TRBJ1-3; D call uncertain. Trimming took 4 bases from V and 4 from J, leaving 14 bases between them. The CDR3 extends over 14 amino acids. Germline loops: CDR1 DFQATT, CDR2 SNEGSKA (reference sequence). The DNA for the CDR3 is TGCAGTGCTATATATGGATCGTACGGAAACACCATATATTTT. It codes for CSAIYGSYGNTIYF.

The rearrangement links TRBV5-4 to TRBJ2-7; D unclear. Per germline, CDR1 SGHNT and CDR2 YYREEE (reference sequence). The CDR3 length is 14 residues. Trimming removed 4 bases at V and 6 bases at J, with 17 bases between. CDR3 nucleotide sequence: TGTGCCAGCAGCGTGGGCCCTACTACGCCCGAGCAGTACTTC. This sequence encodes CASSVGPTTPEQYF.

This clonotype has a handful of counts. The V and J genes are TRBV5-4 and TRBJ2-2; possible D gene TRBD2, 7 bases. The CDR3 runs to 16 residues. CDR1 and CDR2 from the germline V gene are SGHNT and YYREEE (reference sequence). The V and J ends lost 1 base and 2 bases respectively, with 12 bases between them. CDR3 loop: CASSLSRGANTGELFF. The CDR3 coding sequence is TGTGCCAGCAGCTTGAGCCGGGGGGCAAACACCGGGGAGCTGTTTTTT.

This clonotype was observed at least ten times. The chain joins TRBV5-4 to TRBJ2-7, with D possibly TRBD2 on 6 matching bases. The CDR3 has 14 amino acids. The germline gives CDR1 SGHNT, CDR2 YYREEE (reference sequence). V lost 4 bases and J lost 7, with 18 bases in between. The CDR3: CASSRWATGEEQYF. In DNA, the CDR3 is TGTGCCAGCAGCCGATGGGCCACGGGGGAGGAGCAGTACTTC.